This TCR beta chain was captured in a study of T cells after yellow fever vaccination (dated by TCRdb to 2018 to 2020). Turning to the overall study: The SMART-Seq v4 Ultra Low Input RNA kit was used to prepare libraries from fractions with low cell numbers. Bulk TCR alpha and beta repertoires were sequenced longitudinally to track T-cell clones before and after primary and booster YFV17D yellow fever vaccination. Two healthy male donors, one aged 18 to 30 and one aged 30 to 40 years, were included in the cohort. Bulk PBMC replicates and cell subsets were isolated from blood drawn at multiple timepoints before and after both primary and secondary immunization.

Taken with the paper, the label for treatment or condition translates to: live attenuated yellow fever vaccine strain. A standard Ficoll-Paque protocol was used to isolate PBMCs from peripheral blood. CD4 and CD8 T-cell fractions were isolated with Dynabeads CD4 and CD8 positive selection kits. TriZol was used to extract RNA from bulk PBMCs, from CD4 and CD8 fractions, and from dextramer-positive and dextramer-negative fractions. The sample was run on an Illumina NovaSeq 6000. TCR cDNA was synthesized by 5'RACE template switching, which introduced a universal primer site and unique molecular identifiers. Priming for cDNA synthesis came from both the TCR alpha and TCR beta constant segments. Library amplification used two PCR steps, and the second PCR step added sample barcodes and sequencing adapters. Sequencing of libraries was performed on Illumina HiSeq 2500 (2x100 bp) or NovaSeq (2x150 bp). As for the authors' bioinformatics: MIGEC was used to demultiplex reads and collapse the reads into UMI consensus sequences, and MiXCR was used for V(D)J alignment. Vaccine-responding clonotypes were defined with edgeR using replicate PBMC samples, requiring FDR below 0.01 and a log2 fold change above 5 up to day 15. Bulk clonotypes were assigned CD4 or CD8 identity according to which sequenced CD4 or CD8 repertoire held them at higher abundance. The public reads were run again by TCRdb, first through fastp at Q25 and then through MiXCR, and only productive beta chains were kept. CDR3 protein duplicates are merged, each entry listing the most common genes and DNA. TCRdb, not the authors, supplied the V and J calls. In this sample the table shows 250,000 to 350,000 distinct CDR3 sequences, approximately 8% of which occur a single time. The top ten clones comprise over 3% of the sample.

This clonotype has only a few counts. No cognate antigen has been identified for it. Just one base apart from a much larger clone, this may be a read error. V was cut back by 7 bases and J by 3 bases, leaving a gap of 21 bases between them. As encoded in the germline V gene, CDR1 is SQVTM while CDR2 is ANQGSEA. Spanning cysteine to phenylalanine, the CDR3 consists of 15 amino acids. Kept here is only the CDR3 DNA, which spans 45 bases and is read in frame from base 1. Here is what the overall study found, with its caveats: Compared with the primary T-cell response, the secondary T-cell response was weaker but faster, peaking on day 5 rather than day 15. Computational filtering was needed because FACS-sorted repertoires could contain abundant contaminating clonotypes from the bulk population. Most clones expanded after primary vaccination (around 96% of CD4 and around nine tenths of CD8) were re-detected after the booster, suggesting that broad memory maintenance occurred. The study included only a couple of donors, which limits how far the findings can be generalized. A small fraction of clonotypes appeared in both the CD4 and CD8 compartments, likely as a result of convergent recombination.

The input for sequencing was CD4+ T cells sorted from PBMCs, taken 5 days after the yellow fever booster vaccination. The receptor's source is a man between 18 and 35 years old who received the YFV17D yellow fever vaccine. The rearranged segments are TRBV29-1 and TRBJ1-1; 5 matching bases give a weak D call of TRBD1. In nucleotide form, the sequence is TGCAGCGGGTCCCAGGGCTGGGGTATGTACACTGAAGCTTTCTTT. It encodes CSGSQGWGMYTEAFF.